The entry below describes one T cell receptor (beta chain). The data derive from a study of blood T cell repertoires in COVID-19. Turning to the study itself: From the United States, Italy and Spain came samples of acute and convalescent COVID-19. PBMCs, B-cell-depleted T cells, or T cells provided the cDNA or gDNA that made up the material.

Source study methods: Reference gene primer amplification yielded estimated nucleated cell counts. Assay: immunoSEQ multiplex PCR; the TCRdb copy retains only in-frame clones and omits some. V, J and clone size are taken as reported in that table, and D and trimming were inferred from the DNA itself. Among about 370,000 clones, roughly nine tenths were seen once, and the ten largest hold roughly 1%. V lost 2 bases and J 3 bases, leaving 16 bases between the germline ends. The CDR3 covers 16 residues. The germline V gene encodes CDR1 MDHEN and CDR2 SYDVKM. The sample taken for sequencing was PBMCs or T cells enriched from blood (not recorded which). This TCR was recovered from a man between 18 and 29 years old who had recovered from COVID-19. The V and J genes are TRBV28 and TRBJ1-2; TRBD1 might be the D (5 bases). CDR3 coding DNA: TGTGCCAGCAGTTTAGCCGGGACTTCCGGGGACTATGGCTACACCTTC. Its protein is CASSLAGTSGDYGYTF.